The 18 T cell receptor beta chains below come from one sample, sequenced in a study of blood T cell repertoires in COVID-19 (dated by TCRdb to 2018 to 2021). The method behind the library was the immunoSEQ multiplex PCR assay. The table comes from immuneACCESS by way of TCRdb, which keeps in-frame sequences with V and J called. Part of the clones is missing from these tables; in studies checked, under half for an unresolved V gene and the rest for unknown reasons. The sample yields tens of thousands of clones; approximately 88% were counted once. About 3.4% of the sample is in the top ten clones. The specimen sequenced was peripheral blood. The receptor source for this set is a woman in her 70s with acute or convalescent COVID-19.

J is TRBJ1-1 and V is TRBV4-1, with 7 bases aligning to TRBD1. The V segment lost 4 bases and the J segment 5 bases; nucleotides outside the gene matches: 10. Germline CDR1 MGHRA, CDR2 YSYEKL. The CDR3 extends over 15 amino acids. CDR3 in amino acids: CASSPGQRGWTEAFF. DNA of the CDR3: TGCGCCAGCAGCCCGGGACAGAGGGGATGGACTGAAGCTTTCTTT.

In DNA form, the CDR3 reads TGTGCCAGCTCACAGGGACTAGCGGGGGTTGAGCAGTTCTTC. This gives the protein CASSQGLAGVEQFF. This chain joins TRBV18 and TRBJ2-1, with TRBD2 matching 14 bases. The CDR3 loop spans 14 amino acids. V gave up 4 bases and J gave up 9 bases; unmatched junction bases: 2. Germline values: CDR1 KGHSH, CDR2 LQKENI.

The chain has TRBV7-2 and TRBJ2-1; possibly TRBD2 for D (6 bases). V lost 6 bases, J lost 2 bases, and 17 bases lay in between. Germline V CDR1 and CDR2: SGHTA, FQGNSA. The CDR3 consists of 16 residues. The CDR3 nucleotides read TGTGCCAGCAGACTAGCCCACTATCAGACCTACAATGAGCAGTTCTTC. This translates into CASRLAHYQTYNEQFF.

This clone turned up a few times. This chain links TRBV6-6 with TRBJ1-4, with 7 nucleotides matching TRBD1. This CDR3 spans 13 amino acids. The germline V gene encodes CDR1 MNHNY and CDR2 SVGAGI (reference sequence). J lost 7 bases, V lost 6 bases, and 5 bases had no gene match. Here the CDR3 reads CASRNDRVEKLFF. DNA of the CDR3: TGTGCCAGCAGAAACGACAGGGTTGAAAAACTGTTTTTT.

This clone was seen just once. The chain couples TRBV18 to TRBJ2-2; D unclear. Looked up from germline, CDR1 is KGHSH and CDR2 is LQKENI. V lost 6 bases to trimming and J lost 4 bases, with 3 bases between them. The CDR3 totals 11 residues. The CDR3 is CASSSTGELFF. DNA of the CDR3: TGTGCCAGCTCCTCCACCGGGGAGCTGTTTTTT. Together with reference TRBV18 and TRBJ2-2, the CDR3 gives the full variable domain: NAGVMQNPRHLVRRRGQEARLRCSPMKGHSHVYWYRQLPEEGLKFMVYLQKENIIDESGMPKERFSAEFPKEGPSILRIQQVVRGDSAAYFCASSSTGELFFGEGSRLTVL.

This chain connects TRBV6-1 to TRBJ1-4; TRBD1 might be the D (5 bases). The germline gives CDR1 MNHNS, CDR2 SASEGT. V was trimmed by 2 bases and J by 10 bases, leaving 14 bases between them. The CDR3 length is 14 residues. CDR3 region: CASSEWGQSGKLFF. CDR3 nucleotide sequence: TGTGCCAGCAGTGAATGGGGCCAGTCGGGAAAACTGTTTTTT.

In its sample, this clone was seen once. The chain has TRBV27 and TRBJ1-2; the match to TRBD1 covers 7 bases. The CDR3 sequence is 12 residues long. Germline V CDR1 and CDR2: MNHEY, SMNVEV (reference sequence). J gave up 6 bases and V 6 bases, and 4 bases lay outside the gene matches. DNA of the CDR3: TGTGCCAGCAGCACAGGGGAGAATGGCTACACCTTC. Translated, it gives CASSTGENGYTF.

A remark on this clone: At one boundary the junction diverges from the germline segment, which might be a read error. The chain couples TRBV7-2 to TRBJ2-7; 9 bases are shared with TRBD2. This CDR3 spans 15 amino acids. Germline V lookup: CDR1 SGHTA, CDR2 FQGNSA. The CDR3 region has the DNA TGTGCCAGCAGCCTAGCGGGACAATTATACTACGAGCAGTACTTC. This encodes CASSLAGQLYYEQYF.

This rearrangement joins TRBV3-1 (or the pseudogene TRBV3-2) to TRBJ2-1; no firm D call. The CDR3 length is 14 residues. Germline CDR1 LGHDT, CDR2 YNNKEL (reference sequence). V dropped 1 base and J dropped 15 bases, with 19 bases sitting between them. CDR3 loop: CASSQASHPTRGFF. As DNA, the CDR3 is TGTGCCAGCAGCCAAGCCTCCCACCCTACACGAGGGTTCTTC.

The chain is built from TRBV30 and TRBJ1-1; TRBD1 agrees at 7 bases. The V gene's germline CDR1 is GTSNPN and CDR2 SVGIG (reference sequence). Losses at the gene ends were 4 bases for V and 0 bases for J; bases not matched to a gene: 5. CDR3 length equals 14 residues. This chain's CDR3 is CAWNRDSLNTEAFF. As DNA, the CDR3 is TGTGCCTGGAATAGGGACAGCTTGAACACTGAAGCTTTCTTT.

The rearrangement joins TRBV27 to TRBJ1-1; the match to TRBD1 covers 7 bases. V trimming: 3 bases; J trimming: 4 bases; junction bases outside the gene matches: 8. CDR3 length: 15 amino acids. Per the germline V gene, CDR1 is MNHEY and CDR2 is SMNVEV (reference sequence). The CDR3 DNA is TGTGCCAGCAGTTTTAGACAGGGATTAAGCACTGAAGCTTTCTTT. It is translated as CASSFRQGLSTEAFF.

The sample holds a few counts of this clone. The chain has TRBV27 and TRBJ1-2; no clear D gene. The CDR3 spans 13 residues. The V end lost 1 base, the J end lost 2 bases, and 5 bases lay between the germline ends. The V gene's germline CDR1 is MNHEY and CDR2 SMNVEV (reference sequence). The CDR3 DNA reads as TGTGCCAGCAGTTTATTCAGGAACTATGGCTACACCTTC. As protein: CASSLFRNYGYTF.

The V call is TRBV30, the J call TRBJ2-5; the match to TRBD2 covers 13 bases. V lost 1 base to trimming and J lost 2 bases; unmatched junction nucleotides: 10. The germline V gene has CDR1 GTSNPN and CDR2 SVGIG (reference sequence). This CDR3 spans 18 amino acids. The CDR3 bases are TGTGCCTGGAGTGCCGGCCAACTAGCGGGAGGGGGGCAAGAGACCCAGTACTTC. This gives the protein CAWSAGQLAGGGQETQYF.

This clone has a single count. The V gene is TRBV4-1, the J gene TRBJ1-4, with a tentative D call TRBD1 (6 bases). Germline V CDR1 and CDR2: MGHRA, YSYEKL. The CDR3 totals 15 residues. The V end lost 1 base, the J end lost 8 bases, and 14 bases lay between the germline ends. CDR3 region: CASSQGVRGREKLFF. CDR3 coding DNA: TGCGCCAGCAGCCAAGGGGTCAGGGGTAGGGAAAAACTGTTTTTT.

V and J are TRBV5-4 and TRBJ1-4, with 7 bases aligning to TRBD1. This CDR3 has 12 residues. V lost 7 bases to trimming and J lost 6 bases; unmatched junction nucleotides: 3. CDR1 and CDR2 (germline): SGHNT, YYREEE (reference sequence). CDR3 amino acids: CASRGQDEKLFF. In DNA form, the CDR3 reads TGTGCCAGCCGCGGACAGGATGAAAAACTGTTTTTT.

The rearrangement uses TRBV2 and TRBJ2-6; 8 nucleotides match TRBD1. The germline CDR1 and CDR2 sequences are SNHLY and FYNNEI. There are 15 residues in the CDR3. J lost 0 bases, V lost 6 bases, and 1 base had no gene match. This chain's CDR3 is CASRDRVSGANVLTF. In nucleotides, the CDR3 is TGTGCCAGCAGGGACAGGGTCTCTGGGGCCAACGTCCTGACTTTC.

This rearrangement joins TRBV6-5 to TRBJ1-1, with 9 bases that match TRBD1. Per germline, CDR1 MNHEY and CDR2 SVGAGI. The CDR3 spans 14 residues. V was clipped by 6 bases and J by 1 base; unmatched bases: 3. CDR3 residues: CASSPTGGNTEAFF. The CDR3 nucleotides read TGTGCCAGCAGCCCGACAGGGGGGAACACTGAAGCTTTCTTT.

The chain carries TRBV5-6 and TRBJ2-7, with 8 bases lining up with TRBD1. The junction had 10 bases not matched to a gene; V was cut back by 0 bases and J by 5 bases. Germline V gene lookup returns CDR1 SGHDT and CDR2 YYEEEE. CDR3 length: 16 residues. CDR3 residues: CASSLARQGWRDEQYF. CDR3 in DNA: TGTGCCAGCAGCTTGGCCCGACAGGGGTGGAGGGACGAGCAGTACTTC.